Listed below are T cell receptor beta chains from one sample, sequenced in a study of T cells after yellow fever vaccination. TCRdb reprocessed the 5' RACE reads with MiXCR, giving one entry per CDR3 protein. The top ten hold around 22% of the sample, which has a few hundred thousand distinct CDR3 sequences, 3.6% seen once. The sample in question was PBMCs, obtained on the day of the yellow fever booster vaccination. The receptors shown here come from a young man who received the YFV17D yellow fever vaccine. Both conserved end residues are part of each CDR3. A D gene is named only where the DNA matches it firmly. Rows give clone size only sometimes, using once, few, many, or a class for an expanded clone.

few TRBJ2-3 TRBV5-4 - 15 TGTGCCAGCAGACCCGACTTGGAATCCACAGATACGCAGTATTTT CASRPDLESTDTQYF
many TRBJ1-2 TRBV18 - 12 TGTGCCAGCTCACCGGGGGGATATGGCTACACCTTC CASSPGGYGYTF
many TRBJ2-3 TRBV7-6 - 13 TGTGCCAGCAGCTTATACAGAGCAGATACGCAGTATTTT CASSLYRADTQYF
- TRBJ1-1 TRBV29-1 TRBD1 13 TGCAGCGTTTTCGGACAGGCGAACACTGAAGCTTTCTTT CSVFGQANTEAFF
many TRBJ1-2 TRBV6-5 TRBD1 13 TGTGCCAGCAGTTGGACAGGGTTCTATGGCTACACCTTC CASSWTGFYGYTF
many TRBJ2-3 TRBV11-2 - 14 TGTGCCAGCAGCTTATGGGGGCCGACAGATACGCAGTATTTT CASSLWGPTDTQYF
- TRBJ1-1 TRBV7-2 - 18 TGTGCCAGCAGCTTAGCGTTTAAGGGGGGAGAGAAGAACACTGAAGCTTTCTTT CASSLAFKGGEKNTEAFF
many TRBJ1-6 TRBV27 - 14 TGTGCCAGCAGTTTTCACCGGGGGAGTTCACCCCTCCACTTT CASSFHRGSSPLHF
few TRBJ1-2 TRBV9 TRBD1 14 TGTGCCAGCAGCGCCCTACAGGGGTGGTTAGGCTACACCTTC CASSALQGWLGYTF
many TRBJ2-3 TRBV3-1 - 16 TGTGCCAGCAGCCACCCTGCGGGGAGGAGCACAGATACGCAGTATTTT CASSHPAGRSTDTQYF
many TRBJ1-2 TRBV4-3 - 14 TGCGCCAGCAGCCAAGCGGGACTCCACTATGGCTACACCTTC CASSQAGLHYGYTF
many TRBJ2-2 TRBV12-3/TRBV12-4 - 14 TGTGCCAGCACCCGGGAGAGGGTGGGCGGGGAGCTGTTTTTT CASTRERVGGELFF
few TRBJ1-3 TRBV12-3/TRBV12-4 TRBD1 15 TGTGCCAGCAGTCCGGGACAGGGGGCGCGGGACACCATATATTTT CASSPGQGARDTIYF
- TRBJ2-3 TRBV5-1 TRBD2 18 TGCGCCAGCAGCGCCGGGACTAGCGGGGGGGCGGACACAGATACGCAGTATTTT CASSAGTSGGADTDTQYF
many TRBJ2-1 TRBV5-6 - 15 TGTGCCAGCAGCCGGATCGAGGGGGGCTACAATGAGCAGTTCTTC CASSRIEGGYNEQFF
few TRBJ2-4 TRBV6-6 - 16 TGTGTCAGCACCGGGGACGGGAGTAGGTCCAAAAACATTCAGTACTTC CVSTGDGSRSKNIQYF
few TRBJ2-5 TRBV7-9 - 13 TGTGCCAGCAGCCCCAACTCCCAAGAGACCCAGTACTTC CASSPNSQETQYF
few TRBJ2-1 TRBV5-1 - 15 TGCGCCAGCAGCTTATGGGCGAGCTCCTACAATGAGCAGTTCTTC CASSLWASSYNEQFF
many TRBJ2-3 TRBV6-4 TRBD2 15 TGTGCCAGCAGTGTTAGCGGGGGGGCGACAGATACGCAGTATTTT CASSVSGGATDTQYF
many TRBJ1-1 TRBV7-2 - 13 TGTGCCAGCAGCGATCAGAGGAACACTGAAGCTTTCTTT CASSDQRNTEAFF
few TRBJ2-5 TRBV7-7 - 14 TGTGCCAGCAGCGGCGCCGGGACCCGGGAGACCCAGTACTTC CASSGAGTRETQYF
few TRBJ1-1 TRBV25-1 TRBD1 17 TGTGCCAGCAGTGAGCGATCCGGGACAGGGGTTGGGACTGAAGCTTTCTTT CASSERSGTGVGTEAFF